The T cell receptor (beta chain) under discussion was sequenced for a study of blood T cell repertoires in COVID-19. The overall study: The analysed material was cDNA or gDNA that came from T cells, B-cell-depleted T cells, or PBMCs.

This clone was seen a single time. Per the original data handling: It was from reference gene primer amplification that nucleated cell counts were estimated. Libraries were prepared by immunoSEQ multiplex PCR; TCRdb keeps only in-frame clonotypes and omits some of them. V and J calls and clone size are copied from that table; D and trimming were computed from the DNA. The sample comprises around 99,000 clones, over 60% of which are singletons, and 3.5% to 5% rests with the top ten. This TCR derives from a human donor in a cohort sampled during active or convalescent COVID-19. Sequences were obtained from peripheral blood.

Written as DNA, the CDR3 is TGCGCCAGCAGCCAATATTCCGGGACAGGGGGCTATGGCTACACCTTC. As protein: CASSQYSGTGGYGYTF. This chain uses TRBV4-1 with TRBJ1-2, with TRBD1 matching 11 bases. The CDR3 loop spans 16 amino acids. The V and J ends lost 2 bases and 4 bases, in that order; junction bases with no gene match: 6. Germline CDR1 reads MGHRA; CDR2 reads YSYEKL.